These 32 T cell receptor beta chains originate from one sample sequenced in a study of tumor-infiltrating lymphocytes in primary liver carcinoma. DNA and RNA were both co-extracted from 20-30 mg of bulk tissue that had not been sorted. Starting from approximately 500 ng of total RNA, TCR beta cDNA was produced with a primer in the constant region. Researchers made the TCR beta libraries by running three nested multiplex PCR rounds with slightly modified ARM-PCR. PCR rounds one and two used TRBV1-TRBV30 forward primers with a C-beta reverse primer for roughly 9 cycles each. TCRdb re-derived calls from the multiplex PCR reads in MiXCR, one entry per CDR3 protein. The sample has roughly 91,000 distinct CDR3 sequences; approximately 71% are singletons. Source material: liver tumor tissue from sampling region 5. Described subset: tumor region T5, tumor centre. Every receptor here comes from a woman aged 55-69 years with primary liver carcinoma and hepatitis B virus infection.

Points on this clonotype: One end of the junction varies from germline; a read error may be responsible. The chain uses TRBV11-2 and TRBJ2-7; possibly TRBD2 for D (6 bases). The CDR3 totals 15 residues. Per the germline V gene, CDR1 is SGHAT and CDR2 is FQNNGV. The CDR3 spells CAGSLDPAGTYEHYF. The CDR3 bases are TGCGCCGGCAGCTTAGACCCTGCGGGGACCTACGAGCATTACTTC. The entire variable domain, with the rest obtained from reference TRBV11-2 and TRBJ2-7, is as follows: EAGVAQSPRYKIIEKRQSVAFWCNPISGHATLYWYQQILGQGPKLLIQFQNNGVVDDSQLPKDRFSAERLKGVDSTLKIQPAKLEDSAVYLCAGSLDPAGTYEHYFGPGTRLTVT.

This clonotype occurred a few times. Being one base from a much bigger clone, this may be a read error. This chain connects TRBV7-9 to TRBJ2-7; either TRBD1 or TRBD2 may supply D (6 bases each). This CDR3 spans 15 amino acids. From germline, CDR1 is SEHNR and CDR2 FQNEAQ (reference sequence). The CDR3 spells CASSLMGGSTYGQYF. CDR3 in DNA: TGTGCCAGCAGCTTAATGGGGGGCTCCACCTACGGGCAGTACTTC.

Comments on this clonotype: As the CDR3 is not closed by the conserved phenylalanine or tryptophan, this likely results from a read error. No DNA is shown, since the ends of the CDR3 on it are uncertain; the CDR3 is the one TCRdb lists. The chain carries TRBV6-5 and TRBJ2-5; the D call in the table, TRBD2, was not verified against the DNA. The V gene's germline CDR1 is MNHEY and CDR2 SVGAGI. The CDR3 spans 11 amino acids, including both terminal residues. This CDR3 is CTSRQAGGEYY.

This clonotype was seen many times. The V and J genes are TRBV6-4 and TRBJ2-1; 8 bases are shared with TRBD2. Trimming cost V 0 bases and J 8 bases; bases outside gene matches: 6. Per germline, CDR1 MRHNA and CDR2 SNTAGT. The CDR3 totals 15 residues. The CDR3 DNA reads TGTGCCAGCAGTGACTCTGGCGGGGGGATGGATGAGCAGTTCTTC. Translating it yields CASSDSGGGMDEQFF.

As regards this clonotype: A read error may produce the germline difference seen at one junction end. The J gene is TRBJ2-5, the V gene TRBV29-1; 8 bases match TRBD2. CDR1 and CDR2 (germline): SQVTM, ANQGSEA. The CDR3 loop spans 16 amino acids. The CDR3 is CSVPCGTSGSQETKYF. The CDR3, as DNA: TGCAGTGTCCCCTGCGGGACTAGTGGTTCCCAAGAGACCAAGTACTTC.

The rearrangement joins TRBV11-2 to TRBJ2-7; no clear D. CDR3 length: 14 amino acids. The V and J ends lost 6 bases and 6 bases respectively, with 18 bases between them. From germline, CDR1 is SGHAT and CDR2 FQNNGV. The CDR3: CASSPPSEASEQYF. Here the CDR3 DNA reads TGTGCCAGCAGTCCCCCTTCAGAGGCCAGCGAGCAGTACTTC. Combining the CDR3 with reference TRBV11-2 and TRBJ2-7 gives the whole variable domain EAGVAQSPRYKIIEKRQSVAFWCNPISGHATLYWYQQILGQGPKLLIQFQNNGVVDDSQLPKDRFSAERLKGVDSTLKIQPAKLEDSAVYLCASSPPSEASEQYFGPGTRLTVT.

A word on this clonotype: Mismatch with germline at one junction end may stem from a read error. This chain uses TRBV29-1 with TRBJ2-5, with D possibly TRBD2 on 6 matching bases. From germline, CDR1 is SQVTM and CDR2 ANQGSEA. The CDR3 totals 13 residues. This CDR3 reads CSVGSGGDETQYF. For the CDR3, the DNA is TGCAGCGTTGGATCAGGAGGGGATGAGACCCAGTATTTC.

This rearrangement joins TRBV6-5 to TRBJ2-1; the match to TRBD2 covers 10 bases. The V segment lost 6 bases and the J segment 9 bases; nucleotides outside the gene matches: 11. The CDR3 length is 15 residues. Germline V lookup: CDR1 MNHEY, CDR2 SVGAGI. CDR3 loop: CASRLLAGEWIEQFF. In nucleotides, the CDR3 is TGTGCCAGCAGGCTTCTAGCGGGAGAATGGATTGAGCAGTTCTTC.

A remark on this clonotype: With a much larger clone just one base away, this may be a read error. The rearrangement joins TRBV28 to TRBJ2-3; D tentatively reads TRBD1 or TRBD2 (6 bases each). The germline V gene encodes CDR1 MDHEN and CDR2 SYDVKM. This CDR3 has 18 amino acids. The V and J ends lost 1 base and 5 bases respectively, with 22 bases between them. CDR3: CASSLLGVTRGGRDTQYF. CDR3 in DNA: TGTGCCAGCAGTTTATTGGGTGTGACTAGAGGGGGACGAGATACGCAGTATTTT.

The CDR3 nucleotides are TGTGCCAGCATCGAAGTGCCCCGAACCTCTGGAAACACCATATATTTT. This sequence encodes CASIEVPRTSGNTIYF. The chain is built from TRBV6-5 and TRBJ1-3; D not certain. Between the trimmed V and J ends, which lost 7 bases and 0 bases, there was a span of 16 bases. The CDR3 has 16 amino acids. Germline-derived CDR1 and CDR2 are MNHEY and SVGAGI.

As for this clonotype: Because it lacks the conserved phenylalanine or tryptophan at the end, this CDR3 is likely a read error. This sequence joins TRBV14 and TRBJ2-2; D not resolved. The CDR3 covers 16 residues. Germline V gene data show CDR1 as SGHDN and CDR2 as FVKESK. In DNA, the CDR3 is TGTGCCAGCCGCCAAAAACTCACAGCGAACACCGGGGAGCTGTTTATT. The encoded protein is CASRQKLTANTGELFI.

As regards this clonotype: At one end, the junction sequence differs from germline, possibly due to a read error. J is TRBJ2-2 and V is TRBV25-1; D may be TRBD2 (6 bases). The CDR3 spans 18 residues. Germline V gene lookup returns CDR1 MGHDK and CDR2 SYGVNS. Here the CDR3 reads CANSEYKEGPTNTGELFF. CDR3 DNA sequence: TGTGCCAACAGTGAATATAAGGAGGGGCCCACGAACACCGGGGAGCTGTTTTTT. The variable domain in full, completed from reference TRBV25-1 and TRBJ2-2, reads EADIYQTPRYLVIGTGKKITLECSQTMGHDKMYWYQQDPGMELHLIHYSYGVNSTEKGDLSSESTVSRIRTEHFPLTLESARPSHTSQYLCANSEYKEGPTNTGELFFGEGSRLTVL.

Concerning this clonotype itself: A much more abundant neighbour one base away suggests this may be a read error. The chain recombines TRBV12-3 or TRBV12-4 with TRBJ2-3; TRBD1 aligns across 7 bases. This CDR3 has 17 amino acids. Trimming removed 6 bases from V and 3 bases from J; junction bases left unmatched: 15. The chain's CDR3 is CASRISETGIGTDTQYF. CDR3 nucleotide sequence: TGTGCCAGCAGGATATCCGAGACAGGGATCGGAACAGATACGCAGTATTTT.

The CDR3 sequence: CASSLVTNYGYTF. The CDR3 DNA sequence: TGTGCCAGCAGTTTAGTAACTAACTATGGCTACACCTTC. The chain recombines TRBV28 with TRBJ1-2; no reliable D call. The CDR3 covers 13 residues. V lost 2 bases and J lost 0, with 4 bases in between. Germline CDR1 is MDHEN and CDR2 is SYDVKM.

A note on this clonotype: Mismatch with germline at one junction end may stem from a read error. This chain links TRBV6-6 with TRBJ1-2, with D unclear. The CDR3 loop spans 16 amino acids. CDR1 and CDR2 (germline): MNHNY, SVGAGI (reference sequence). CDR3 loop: CASSYSSGSTGYGCTF. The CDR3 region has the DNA TGTGCCAGCAGTTACTCGAGTGGCAGCACTGGTTATGGCTGCACCTTC.

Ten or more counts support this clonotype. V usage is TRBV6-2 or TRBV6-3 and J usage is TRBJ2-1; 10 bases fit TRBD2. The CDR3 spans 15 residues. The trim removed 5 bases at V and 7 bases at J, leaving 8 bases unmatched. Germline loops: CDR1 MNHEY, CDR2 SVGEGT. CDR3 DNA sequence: TGTGCCAGCAGTCGCTCTAGCGGGAGAAGGAATGAGCAGTTCTTC. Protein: CASSRSSGRRNEQFF.

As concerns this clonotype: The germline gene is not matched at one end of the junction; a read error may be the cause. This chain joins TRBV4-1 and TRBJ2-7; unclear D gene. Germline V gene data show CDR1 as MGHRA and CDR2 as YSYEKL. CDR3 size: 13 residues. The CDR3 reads CASRGNGRYKQYF. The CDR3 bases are TGCGCCAGCAGGGGGAACGGCCGCTACAAGCAATACTTC.

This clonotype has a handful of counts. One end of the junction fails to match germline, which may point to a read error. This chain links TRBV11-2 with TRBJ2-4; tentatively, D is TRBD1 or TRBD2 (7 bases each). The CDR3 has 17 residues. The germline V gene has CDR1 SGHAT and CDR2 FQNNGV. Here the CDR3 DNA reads TGTGTCAGCAGCTTAGGGGGTAGGGGACAGCGGGGAAACATTCAGTACTTC. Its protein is CVSSLGGRGQRGNIQYF.

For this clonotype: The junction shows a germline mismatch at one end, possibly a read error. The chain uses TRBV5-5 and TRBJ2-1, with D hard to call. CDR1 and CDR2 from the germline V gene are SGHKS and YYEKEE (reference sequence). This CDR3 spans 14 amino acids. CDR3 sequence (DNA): TGTGTCAGCAGCCTTGACAAGGGCAACAATGAGCAGTTCTTC. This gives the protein CVSSLDKGNNEQFF. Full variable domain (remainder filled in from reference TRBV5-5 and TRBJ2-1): DAGVTQSPTHLIKTRGQQVTLRCSPISGHKSVSWYQQVLGQGPQFIFQYYEKEERGRGNFPDRFSARQFPNYSSELNVNALLLGDSALYLCVSSLDKGNNEQFFGPGTRLTVL.

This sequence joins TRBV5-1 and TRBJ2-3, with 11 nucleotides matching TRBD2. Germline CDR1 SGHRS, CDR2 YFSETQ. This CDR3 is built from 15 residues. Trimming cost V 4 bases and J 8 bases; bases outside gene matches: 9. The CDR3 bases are TGCGCCAGCAGCGCGACTAGCGGGATCATCGTTACGCAGTATTTT. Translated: CASSATSGIIVTQYF.

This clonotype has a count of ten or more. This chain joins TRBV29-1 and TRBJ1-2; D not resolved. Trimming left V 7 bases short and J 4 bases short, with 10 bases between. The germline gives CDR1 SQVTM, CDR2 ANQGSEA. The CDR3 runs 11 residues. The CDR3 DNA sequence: TGCAGCGGTGCGCACCGCTATGGCTACACCTTC. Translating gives CSGAHRYGYTF.

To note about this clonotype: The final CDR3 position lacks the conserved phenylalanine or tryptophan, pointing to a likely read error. The CDR3 sequence is CASSPPGGARITEAFY. The CDR3, as DNA: TGTGCCAGCAGCCCACCAGGGGGGGCGCGTATCACTGAAGCTTTCTAT. The chain recombines TRBV11-2 with TRBJ1-1; 7 bases match TRBD1. V shed 5 bases and J 4 bases; nucleotides not matched to a gene: 13. The CDR3 loop spans 16 amino acids. Germline lookup yields CDR1 SGHAT and CDR2 FQNNGV.

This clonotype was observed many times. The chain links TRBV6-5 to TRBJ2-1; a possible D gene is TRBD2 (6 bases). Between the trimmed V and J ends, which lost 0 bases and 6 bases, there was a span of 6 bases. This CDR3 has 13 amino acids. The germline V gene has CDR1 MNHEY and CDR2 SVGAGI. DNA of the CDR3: TGTGCCAGCAGTTACTCGCGGGGCAATGAGCAGTTCTTC. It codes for CASSYSRGNEQFF.

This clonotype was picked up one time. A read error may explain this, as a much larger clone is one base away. The CDR3 spells CASSRSGDRHTEAFF. CDR3 nucleotides: TGTGCCAGCAGCCGCTCCGGGGATCGGCACACTGAAGCTTTCTTT. This chain uses TRBV28 with TRBJ1-1; D remains ambiguous. Germline lookup yields CDR1 MDHEN and CDR2 SYDVKM. The length of the CDR3 is 15 residues. The V end was cut by 6 bases, the J end by 3 bases, with 17 bases between.

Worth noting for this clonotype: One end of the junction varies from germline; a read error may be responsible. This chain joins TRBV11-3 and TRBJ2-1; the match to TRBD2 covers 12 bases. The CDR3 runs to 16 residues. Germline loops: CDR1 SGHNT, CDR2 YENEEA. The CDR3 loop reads CTSRPRLAGDYIEQFF. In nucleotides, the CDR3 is TGTACCAGCAGGCCGCGACTAGCGGGAGACTACATTGAGCAGTTCTTC.

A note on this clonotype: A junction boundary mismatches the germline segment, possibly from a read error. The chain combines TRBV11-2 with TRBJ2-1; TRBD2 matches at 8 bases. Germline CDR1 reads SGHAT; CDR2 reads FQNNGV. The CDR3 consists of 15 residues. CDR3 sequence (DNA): TGTGCCCGCAGTAGGACTAGCTTAGGGTACAATGAGCAGTTCTTC. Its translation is CARSRTSLGYNEQFF.

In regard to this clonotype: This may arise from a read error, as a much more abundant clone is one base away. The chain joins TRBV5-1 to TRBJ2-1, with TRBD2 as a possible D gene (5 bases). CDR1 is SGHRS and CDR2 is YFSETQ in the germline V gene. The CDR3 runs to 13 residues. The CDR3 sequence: CASRPGIYNEHFF. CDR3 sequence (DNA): TGCGCCAGCAGACCCGGGATCTACAATGAGCACTTCTTC.

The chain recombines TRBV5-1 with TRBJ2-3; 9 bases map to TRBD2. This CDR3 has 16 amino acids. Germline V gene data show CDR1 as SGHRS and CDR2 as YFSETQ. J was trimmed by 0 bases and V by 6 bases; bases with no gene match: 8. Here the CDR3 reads CASKVSGGRSTDTQYF. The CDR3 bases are TGCGCCAGCAAGGTTAGCGGGGGACGGAGCACAGATACGCAGTATTTT.

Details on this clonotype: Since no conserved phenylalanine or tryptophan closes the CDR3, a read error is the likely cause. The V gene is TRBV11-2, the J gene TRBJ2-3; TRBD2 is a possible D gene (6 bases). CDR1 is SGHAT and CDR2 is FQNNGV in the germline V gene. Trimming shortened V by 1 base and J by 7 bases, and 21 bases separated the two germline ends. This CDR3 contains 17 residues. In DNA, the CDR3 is TGTGCCAGCAGCTTAGGGGGACTGATGTACACGTCATATACGCAGTATCTT. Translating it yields CASSLGGLMYTSYTQYL.

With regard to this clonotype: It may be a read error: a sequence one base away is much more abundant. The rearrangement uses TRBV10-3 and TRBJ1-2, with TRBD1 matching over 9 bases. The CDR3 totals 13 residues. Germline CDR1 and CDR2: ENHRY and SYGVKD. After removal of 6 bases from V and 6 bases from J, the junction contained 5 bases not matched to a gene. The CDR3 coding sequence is TGTGCCATCAGGACAGGGGGAACGGATGGCTACACCTTC. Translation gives CAIRTGGTDGYTF.

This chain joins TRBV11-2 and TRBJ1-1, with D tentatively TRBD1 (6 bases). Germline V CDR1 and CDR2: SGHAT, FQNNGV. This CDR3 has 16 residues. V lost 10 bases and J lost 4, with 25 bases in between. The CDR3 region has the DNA TGTGCCAACGGCCCACCTGGGGGGGCGCGTACCACTGAAGCTTTCTTT. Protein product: CANGPPGGARTTEAFF.

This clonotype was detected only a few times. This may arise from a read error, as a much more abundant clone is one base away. The CDR3 sequence: CASSLVGHLEGEQFF. CDR3 sequence (DNA): TGTGCCAGCAGCTTGGTAGGCCATTTGGAGGGTGAGCAGTTCTTC. The genes are TRBV5-6 and TRBJ2-1; tentatively, D is TRBD2 (6 bases). This CDR3 is 15 amino acids long. V lost 0 bases and J 9 bases, leaving 16 bases between the germline ends. CDR1 is SGHDT and CDR2 is YYEEEE in the germline V gene. Full variable domain (outside the CDR3, taken from reference TRBV5-6 and TRBJ2-1): DAGVTQSPTHLIKTRGQQVTLRCSPKSGHDTVSWYQQALGQGPQFIFQYYEEEERQRGNFPDRFSGHQFPNYSSELNVNALLLGDSALYLCASSLVGHLEGEQFFGPGTRLTVL.